This TCR beta chain stems from a study of blood T cell repertoires in COVID-19. Study overall: Some COVID-19 samples were acute and others convalescent; all came from the United States, Italy and Spain. PBMCs, B-cell-depleted T cells, or T cells provided the cDNA or gDNA that made up the material.

Some clones are missing from TCRdb's copy, which holds only in-frame ones; the method was immunoSEQ multiplex PCR. Of 250,000 to 400,000 clones in the sample, approximately 88% were seen once. This CDR3 contains 15 residues. V lost 3 bases, J lost 2 bases, and 6 bases stayed unmatched. Germline V gives CDR1 DFQATT, CDR2 SNEGSKA (reference sequence). Material for sequencing was PBMCs or T cells enriched from blood (not recorded which). The chain carries TRBV20-1 and TRBJ2-7; 11 bases line up with TRBD2. The sequence was collected from a man between 60 and 75 years old who had recovered from COVID-19. CDR3 in DNA: TGCAGTGCTAGTCATAGCGGGAGGGCCCCCTACGAGCAGTACTTC. This encodes CSASHSGRAPYEQYF.